The 6 T cell receptor beta chains reported below all come from one sample, sequenced in a study of T cell responses to AZD1222 COVID-19 vaccine. The table came from immunoSEQ multiplex PCR; TCRdb's copy has only in-frame clones and leaves some out. The table lists 170,000 or so clones, about 90% of them singletons. The starting material was peripheral blood, obtained on day 0 of AZD1222 vaccination. Receptors originate from an adult in good health.

CDR3 sequence (DNA): TGCAGCGTTGCCGGGCTGGGGGAGACCCAGTACTTC. Protein: CSVAGLGETQYF. The chain is built from TRBV29-1 and TRBJ2-5; D call uncertain. The V end was cut by 4 bases, the J end by 5 bases, with 11 bases between. The CDR3 runs 12 residues. Germline CDR1 is SQVTM and CDR2 is ANQGSEA.

The gene calls are TRBV7-6 and TRBJ2-7; tentative D call: TRBD1 (5 bases). This CDR3 has 13 amino acids. Germline V CDR1 and CDR2: SGHVS, FNYEAQ. Trimming stripped 2 bases from V and 3 bases from J, with 8 bases between. CDR3 DNA sequence: TGTGCCAGCAGCTTACAGGGCGGCTACGAGCAGTACTTC. Its protein product is CASSLQGGYEQYF.

Notes on this clone: Distinct nucleotide sequences in the sample also encode this CDR3. The genes are TRBV9 and TRBJ2-7, with D possibly matching TRBD1 (6 bases). From germline, CDR1 is SGDLS and CDR2 YYNGEE. Deletions cut 0 bases from V and 1 base from J, with 11 bases between. This CDR3 is built from 15 residues. The DNA for the CDR3 is TGTGCCAGCAGCGTAGGCCCAGGGGAGTCCTACGAGCAGTACTTC. As protein: CASSVGPGESYEQYF.

The chain couples TRBV28 to TRBJ2-7; TRBD2 matches at 13 bases. The CDR3 is made up of 14 amino acids. V was pared by 6 bases and J by 6 bases, with 5 bases of the junction left unmatched. Germline-derived CDR1 and CDR2 are MDHEN and SYDVKM. Here the CDR3 reads CASRGLAGPTEQYF. The CDR3 coding sequence is TGTGCCAGCAGGGGACTAGCGGGACCGACCGAGCAGTACTTC.

The chain combines TRBV28 with TRBJ1-1; unclear D gene. Between the trimmed V and J ends, which lost 2 bases and 2 bases, there was a span of 15 bases. The CDR3 has 16 amino acids. Germline assignment: CDR1 MDHEN and CDR2 SYDVKM. DNA for the CDR3: TGTGCCAGCAGTTTACGCCCGGTAGGGCATAACACTGAAGCTTTCTTT. Translating gives CASSLRPVGHNTEAFF.

The J gene is TRBJ2-2, the V gene TRBV7-7; 14 bases are a match to TRBD2. The V gene end was trimmed by 4 bases and the J gene end by 7 bases; junction bases not matched to a gene: 5. This CDR3 region has 16 residues. Germline CDR1 is SSHAT and CDR2 is FNYEAQ (reference sequence). DNA for the CDR3: TGTGCCAGCAGCTCGGGACTAGCGGGAGTGGTCGGGGAGCTGTTTTTT. Translation: CASSSGLAGVVGELFF.